This T cell receptor (beta chain) comes out of a study of blood T cell repertoires in COVID-19. On the study more broadly: Italy, Spain and the United States were the sources of the convalescent and acute COVID-19 samples. The cDNA or gDNA used as material had been derived from T cells, B-cell-depleted T cells, or PBMCs.

Cohorts were assigned according to the clinical history that participants reported. In the original workflow: By means of reference gene primer amplification, nucleated cell counts were estimated. TCRdb's table, derived via immunoSEQ multiplex PCR, lists solely in-frame clones and lacks some. Clone size and V and J calls were adopted from that table, with D and trimming inferred from the DNA. The top ten hold around 2% of the sample, which has about 280,000 clones, 88% seen once. The CDR3 runs to 16 residues. Germline V gene data show CDR1 as SGDLS and CDR2 as YYNGEE. With 2 bases removed from V and 0 bases from J, the gap between germline ends came to 9 bases.

The sample taken for sequencing was PBMCs or T cells enriched from blood (not recorded which). This TCR came from a woman aged 55-75 years in a cohort exposed to, infected with or recovered from COVID-19 (not recorded which). The rearrangement joins TRBV9 to TRBJ2-6; TRBD1 is a possible D gene (6 bases). The CDR3 is CASSVQGSSGANVLTF. In nucleotides, the CDR3 is TGTGCCAGCAGCGTCCAGGGGAGCTCTGGGGCCAACGTCCTGACTTTC. Full variable domain (missing parts from reference TRBV9 and TRBJ2-6): DSGVTQTPKHLITATGQRVTLRCSPRSGDLSVYWYQQSLDQGLQFLIQYYNGEERAKGNILERFSAQQFPDLHSELNLSSLELGDSALYFCASSVQGSSGANVLTFGAGSRLTVL.